What follows describes a single TCR beta chain. Participants spanned ages about 18 to 95 years and resided in about two dozen US areas. V dropped 10 bases and J dropped 1; count of bases not matched to a gene: 6. CDR3 length equals 14 residues. Per the germline V gene, CDR1 is ENHRY and CDR2 is SYGVKD. The sample comes from a study of blood T cell repertoires in COVID-19. Turning to the study itself: Samples of COVID-19 (acute and convalescent) were obtained from the United States, Italy and Spain.

Only in-frame clones appear in the TCRdb table, and some are missing; sequencing was by immunoSEQ multiplex PCR. Of hundreds of thousands of clones in the sample, around 90% were seen once. The genes are TRBV10-3 and TRBJ2-1; 8 nucleotides align to TRBD2. This receptor was obtained from a woman between 40 and 50 years old with acute COVID-19. The sample consisted of PBMCs or T cells enriched from blood (not recorded which). This chain's CDR3 is CATGGEGSYNEQFF. In DNA form, the CDR3 reads TGTGCCACCGGGGGGGAGGGGTCCTACAATGAGCAGTTCTTC.